The rows below give T cell receptor beta chains drawn from one sample of a study of blood T cell repertoires in COVID-19. The method was immunoSEQ multiplex PCR; TCRdb's version includes in-frame clones alone and lacks a portion of them. The table has over 150,000 clones, approximately 86% seen once. Sequencing was performed on peripheral blood. The receptors originated from a woman aged 60-70 years who had recovered from COVID-19. Each CDR3 is given with its conserved first and last residue. Fields, in order: V gene, clone size, J gene, D gene, CDR3 protein, CDR3 DNA. The D gene is left open where the match is weak. Size is stated for part of the rows, as once, few or many counts, or as a class when the clone is expanded.

TRBV9,-,TRBJ2-3,-,CASSASKNTQYF,TGTGCCAGCAGCGCTTCTAAGAATACGCAGTATTTT
TRBV4-3,-,TRBJ1-2,-,CASSQGEGLNYGYTF,TGCGCCAGCAGCCAAGGGGAGGGGCTGAACTATGGCTACACCTTC
TRBV28,few,TRBJ2-3,-,CASRGSPNTDTQYF,TGTGCCAGCCGTGGGAGTCCTAACACAGATACGCAGTATTTT
TRBV28,-,TRBJ1-2,-,CASSLDLLLRGYGYTF,TGTGCCAGCAGTTTAGACCTCCTCCTAAGGGGCTATGGCTACACCTTC
TRBV6-5,many,TRBJ1-2,TRBD1,CASSKGQGLGYTF,TGTGCCAGCAGTAAGGGACAGGGACTTGGCTACACCTTC
TRBV5-1,once,TRBJ2-7,TRBD1,CASSPPGQGALEQYF,TGCGCCAGCAGCCCCCCGGGACAGGGGGCATTGGAGCAGTACTTC
TRBV6-1,few,TRBJ1-5,-,CASSEPGQTAGTQHF,TGTGCCAGCAGTGAACCGGGCCAAACCGCCGGGACCCAGCATTTT
TRBV5-6,-,TRBJ1-5,-,CASSLGAAGYQPQHF,TGTGCCAGCAGCTTGGGGGCGGCAGGGTATCAGCCCCAGCATTTT
TRBV20-1,-,TRBJ1-4,-,CSASSGTNEKLFF,TGCAGTGCTAGTTCCGGGACAAATGAAAAACTGTTTTTT
TRBV7-8,-,TRBJ2-1,-,CASSLDEGRQFF,TGTGCCAGCAGCCTCGATGAGGGTCGGCAGTTCTTC
TRBV15,-,TRBJ2-1,-,CATSRVDNEQFF,TGTGCCACCAGCAGAGTAGACAATGAGCAGTTCTTC
TRBV7-9,-,TRBJ2-1,TRBD1,CASSSPPGQGGSEQFF,TGTGCCAGCAGCTCTCCCCCGGGACAGGGAGGTAGTGAGCAGTTCTTC
TRBV27,-,TRBJ1-6,TRBD1,CASSYQGGSYNSPLHF,TGTGCCAGCAGTTACCAGGGGGGCTCCTATAATTCACCCCTCCACTTT
TRBV19,-,TRBJ2-3,TRBD2,CASSIEPITSGGATDTQYF,TGTGCCAGTAGTATCGAACCTATAACTAGCGGGGGGGCCACAGATACGCAGTATTTT
TRBV7-9,once,TRBJ2-7,-,CASRSQGGEQYF,TGTGCCAGCAGGAGTCAGGGAGGCGAGCAGTACTTC
TRBV6-5,-,TRBJ2-7,TRBD1,CASRTGTGTYEQYF,TGTGCCAGCAGAACCGGGACAGGGACCTACGAGCAGTACTTC